This T cell receptor beta chain was observed in a study of OX40 agonist ivuxolimab in advanced cancers. Assay used: immunoSEQ multiplex PCR; TCRdb lists only in-frame clones, some missing. Seen here are 55,000 to 80,000 clones, roughly 85% observed once, and the top ten hold roughly 3%. CDR3 length: 14 residues. Trimming cost V 5 bases and J 4 bases; bases outside gene matches: 5. Germline V gene sequence: CDR1 SGDLS, CDR2 YYNGEE. Peripheral blood came from all dose cohorts at three timepoints. V usage is TRBV9 and J usage is TRBJ2-1, with 8 bases that match TRBD1. The receptor was derived from an adult with an advanced solid tumor such as melanoma, head and neck, liver or kidney cancer. This specimen was CD4+ or CD8+ T cells sorted from blood, taken in a trial of the OX40 agonist ivuxolimab. CDR3: CASRPQGAYNEQFF. As DNA, the CDR3 is TGTGCCAGCAGGCCGCAGGGGGCGTACAATGAGCAGTTCTTC.